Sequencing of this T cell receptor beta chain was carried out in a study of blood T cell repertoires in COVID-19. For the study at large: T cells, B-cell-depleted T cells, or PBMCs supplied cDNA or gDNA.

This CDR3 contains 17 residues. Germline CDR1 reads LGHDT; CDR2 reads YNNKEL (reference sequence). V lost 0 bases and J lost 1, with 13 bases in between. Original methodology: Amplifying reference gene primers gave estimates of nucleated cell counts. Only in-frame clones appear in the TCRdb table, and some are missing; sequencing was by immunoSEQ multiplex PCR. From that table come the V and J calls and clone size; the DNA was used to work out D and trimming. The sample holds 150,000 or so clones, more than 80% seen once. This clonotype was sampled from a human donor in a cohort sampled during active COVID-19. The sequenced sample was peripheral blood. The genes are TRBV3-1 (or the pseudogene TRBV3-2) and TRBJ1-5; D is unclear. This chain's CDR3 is CASSQDSYKESNQPQHF. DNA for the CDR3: TGTGCCAGCAGCCAAGATTCCTATAAGGAGAGCAATCAGCCCCAGCATTTT.